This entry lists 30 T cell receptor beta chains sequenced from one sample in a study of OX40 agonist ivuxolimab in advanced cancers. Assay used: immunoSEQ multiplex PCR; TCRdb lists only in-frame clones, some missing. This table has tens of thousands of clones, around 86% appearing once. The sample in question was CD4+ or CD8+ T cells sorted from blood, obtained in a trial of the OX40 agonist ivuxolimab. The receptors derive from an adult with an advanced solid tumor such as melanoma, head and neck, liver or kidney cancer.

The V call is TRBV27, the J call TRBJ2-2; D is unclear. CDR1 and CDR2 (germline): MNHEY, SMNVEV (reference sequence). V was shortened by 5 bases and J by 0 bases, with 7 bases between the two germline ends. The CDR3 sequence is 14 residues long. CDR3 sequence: CASSPYTNTGELFF. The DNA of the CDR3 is TGTGCCAGCAGTCCCTACACGAACACCGGGGAGCTGTTTTTT.

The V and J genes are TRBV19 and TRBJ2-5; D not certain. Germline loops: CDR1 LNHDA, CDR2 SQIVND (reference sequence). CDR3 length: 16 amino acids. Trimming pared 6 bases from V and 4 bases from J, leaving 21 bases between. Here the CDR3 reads CASSTPSLGVAETQYF. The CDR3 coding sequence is TGTGCCAGTAGCACGCCGTCTTTGGGTGTGGCAGAGACCCAGTACTTC.

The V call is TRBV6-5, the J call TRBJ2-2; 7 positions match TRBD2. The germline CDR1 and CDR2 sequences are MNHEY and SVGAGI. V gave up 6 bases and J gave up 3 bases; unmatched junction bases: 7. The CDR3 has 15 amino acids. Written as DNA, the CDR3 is TGTGCCAGCAGGCCCGAAGCGGGGTACACCGGGGAGCTGTTTTTT. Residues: CASRPEAGYTGELFF.

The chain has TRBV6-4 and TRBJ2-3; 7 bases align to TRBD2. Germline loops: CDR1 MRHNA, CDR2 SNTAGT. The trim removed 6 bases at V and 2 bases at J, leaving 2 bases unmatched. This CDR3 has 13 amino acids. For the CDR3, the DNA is TGTGCCAGCAGCCGGGACTACACAGATACGCAGTATTTT. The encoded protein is CASSRDYTDTQYF.

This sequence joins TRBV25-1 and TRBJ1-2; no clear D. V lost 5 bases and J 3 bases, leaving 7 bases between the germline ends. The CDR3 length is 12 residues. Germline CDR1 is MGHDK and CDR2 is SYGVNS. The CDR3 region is CASSLRDYGYTF. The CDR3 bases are TGTGCCAGCAGTCTACGGGACTATGGCTACACCTTC.

CDR3 sequence (DNA): TGCGCCAGCAGCCGAAGTGGGGCCAACGTCCTGACTTTC. This sequence encodes CASSRSGANVLTF. This chain joins TRBV4-3 and TRBJ2-6; D is ambiguous. Trimming cost V 4 bases and J 3 bases, with 4 bases left between them. The CDR3 has 13 amino acids. Germline CDR1 and CDR2: LGHNA and YSLEER.

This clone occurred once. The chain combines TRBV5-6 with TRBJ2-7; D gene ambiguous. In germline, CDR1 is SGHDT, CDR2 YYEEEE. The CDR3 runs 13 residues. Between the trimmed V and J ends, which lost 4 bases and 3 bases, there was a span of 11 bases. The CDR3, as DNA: TGTGCCAGCAGCCGCTTTTCCAGCTACGAGCAGTACTTC. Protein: CASSRFSSYEQYF.

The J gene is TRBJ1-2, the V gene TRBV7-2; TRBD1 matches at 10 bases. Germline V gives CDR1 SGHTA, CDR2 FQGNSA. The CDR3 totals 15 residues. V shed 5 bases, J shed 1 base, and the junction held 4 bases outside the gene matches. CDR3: CASSLRTGGNYGYTF. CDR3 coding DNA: TGTGCCAGCAGCCTCCGGACAGGGGGTAACTATGGCTACACCTTC.

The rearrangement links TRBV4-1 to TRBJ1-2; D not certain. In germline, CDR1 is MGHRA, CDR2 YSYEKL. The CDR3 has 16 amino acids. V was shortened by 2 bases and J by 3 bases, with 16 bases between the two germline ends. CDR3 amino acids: CASSQPTPREDYGYTF. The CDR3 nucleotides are TGCGCCAGCAGCCAACCGACTCCCCGGGAGGACTATGGCTACACCTTC.

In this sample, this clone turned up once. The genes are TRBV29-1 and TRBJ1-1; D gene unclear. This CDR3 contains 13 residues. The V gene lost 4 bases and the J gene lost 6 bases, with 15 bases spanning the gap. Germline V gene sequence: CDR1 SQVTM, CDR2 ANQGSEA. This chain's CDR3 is CSVVPQLNAEAFF. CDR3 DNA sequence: TGCAGCGTTGTTCCCCAATTAAACGCTGAAGCTTTCTTT.

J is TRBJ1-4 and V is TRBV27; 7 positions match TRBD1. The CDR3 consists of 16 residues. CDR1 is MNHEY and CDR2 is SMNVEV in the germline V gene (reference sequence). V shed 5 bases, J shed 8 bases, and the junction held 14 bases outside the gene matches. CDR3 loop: CASSPGTGATEEKLFF. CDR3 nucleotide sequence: TGTGCCAGCAGTCCAGGAACAGGGGCGACTGAGGAAAAACTGTTTTTT.

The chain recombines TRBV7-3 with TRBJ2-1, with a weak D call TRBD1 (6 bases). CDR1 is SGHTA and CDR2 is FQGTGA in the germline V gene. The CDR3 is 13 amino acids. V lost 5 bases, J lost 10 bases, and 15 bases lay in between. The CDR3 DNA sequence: TGTGCCAGCAGCCTAGCAGGGGTTGGAGAGCAGTTCTTC. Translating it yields CASSLAGVGEQFF.

CDR3 residues: CASSLDGGAGYTF. CDR3 bases: TGCGCCAGCAGCTTGGATGGGGGGGCCGGCTACACCTTC. The chain uses TRBV5-1 and TRBJ1-2, with D perhaps TRBD1 (6 bases). Trimming cost V 0 bases and J 8 bases, with 11 bases left between them. The CDR3 is 13 residues long. CDR1 and CDR2 from the germline V gene are SGHRS and YFSETQ.

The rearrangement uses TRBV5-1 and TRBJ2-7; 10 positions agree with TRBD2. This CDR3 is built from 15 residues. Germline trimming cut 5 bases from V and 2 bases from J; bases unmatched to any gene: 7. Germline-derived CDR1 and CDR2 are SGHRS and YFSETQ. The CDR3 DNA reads TGCGCCAGCAGGCGGGAGAGCGGGGGGGCCTACGAGCAGTACTTC. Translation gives CASRRESGGAYEQYF.

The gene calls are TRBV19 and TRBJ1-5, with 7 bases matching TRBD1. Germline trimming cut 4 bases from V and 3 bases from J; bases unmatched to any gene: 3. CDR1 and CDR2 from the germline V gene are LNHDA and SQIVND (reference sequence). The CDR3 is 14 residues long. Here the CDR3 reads CASSTDRVNQPQHF. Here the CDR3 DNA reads TGTGCCAGTAGTACCGACAGGGTCAATCAGCCCCAGCATTTT.

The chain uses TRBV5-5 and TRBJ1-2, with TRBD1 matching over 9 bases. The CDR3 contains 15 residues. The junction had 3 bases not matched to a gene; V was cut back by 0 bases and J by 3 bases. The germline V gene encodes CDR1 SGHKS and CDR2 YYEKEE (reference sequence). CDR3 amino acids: CASSLGTGVDYGYTF. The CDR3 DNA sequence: TGTGCCAGCAGCTTGGGGACAGGGGTCGACTATGGCTACACCTTC. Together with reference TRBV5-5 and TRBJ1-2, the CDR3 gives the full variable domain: DAGVTQSPTHLIKTRGQQVTLRCSPISGHKSVSWYQQVLGQGPQFIFQYYEKEERGRGNFPDRFSARQFPNYSSELNVNALLLGDSALYLCASSLGTGVDYGYTFGSGTRLTVV.

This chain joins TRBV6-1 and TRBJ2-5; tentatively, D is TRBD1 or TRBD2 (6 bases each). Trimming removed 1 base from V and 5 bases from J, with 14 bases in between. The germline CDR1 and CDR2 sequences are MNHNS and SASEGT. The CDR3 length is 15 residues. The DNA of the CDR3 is TGTGCCAGCAGTGAAGACATCGGGGGCCATGAGACCCAGTACTTC. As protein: CASSEDIGGHETQYF.

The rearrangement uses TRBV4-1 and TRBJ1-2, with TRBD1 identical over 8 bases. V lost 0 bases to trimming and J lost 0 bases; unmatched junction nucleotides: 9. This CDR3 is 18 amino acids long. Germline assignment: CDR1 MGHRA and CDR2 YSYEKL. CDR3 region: CASSQDLADRVTNYGYTF. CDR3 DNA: TGCGCCAGCAGCCAAGATCTTGCGGACAGGGTCACTAACTATGGCTACACCTTC.

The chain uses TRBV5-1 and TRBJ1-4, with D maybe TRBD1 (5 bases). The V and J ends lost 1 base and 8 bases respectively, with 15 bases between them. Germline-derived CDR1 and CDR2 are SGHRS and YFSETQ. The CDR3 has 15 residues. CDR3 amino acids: CASSLIGTAGEKLFF. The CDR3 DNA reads TGCGCCAGCAGCTTGATCGGGACGGCAGGAGAAAAACTGTTTTTT.

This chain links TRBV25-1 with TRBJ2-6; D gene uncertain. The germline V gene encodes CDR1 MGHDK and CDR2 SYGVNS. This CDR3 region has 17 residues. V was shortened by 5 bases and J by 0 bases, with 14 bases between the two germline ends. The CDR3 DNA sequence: TGTGCCAGCAGTCCAGCCGGTTGGGACTCTGGGGCCAACGTCCTGACTTTC. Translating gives CASSPAGWDSGANVLTF.

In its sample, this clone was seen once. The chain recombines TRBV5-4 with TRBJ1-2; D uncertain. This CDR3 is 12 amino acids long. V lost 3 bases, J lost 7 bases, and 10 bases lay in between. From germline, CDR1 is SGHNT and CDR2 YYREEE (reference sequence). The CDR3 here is CASSSPPGGYTF. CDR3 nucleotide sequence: TGTGCCAGCAGCTCGCCTCCTGGTGGCTACACCTTC.

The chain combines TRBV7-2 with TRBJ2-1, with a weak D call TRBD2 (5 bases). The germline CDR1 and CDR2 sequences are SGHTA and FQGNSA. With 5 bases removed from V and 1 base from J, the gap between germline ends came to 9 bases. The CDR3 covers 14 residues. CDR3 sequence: CASSGGESYNEQFF. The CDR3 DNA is TGTGCCAGCAGCGGTGGGGAGTCCTACAATGAGCAGTTCTTC.

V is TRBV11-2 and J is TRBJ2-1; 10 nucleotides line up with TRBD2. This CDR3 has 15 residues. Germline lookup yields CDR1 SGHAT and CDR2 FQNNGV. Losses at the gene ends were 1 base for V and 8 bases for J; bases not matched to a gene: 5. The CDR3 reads CASSLGSGGWYEQFF. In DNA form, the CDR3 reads TGTGCCAGCAGCTTAGGTAGCGGGGGGTGGTATGAGCAGTTCTTC.

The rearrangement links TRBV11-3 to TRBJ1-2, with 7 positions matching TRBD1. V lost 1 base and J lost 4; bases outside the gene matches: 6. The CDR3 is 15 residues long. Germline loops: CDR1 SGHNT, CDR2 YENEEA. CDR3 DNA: TGTGCCAGCAGCTTAGGGAGGGGGCGCGCCTATGGCTACACCTTC. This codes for CASSLGRGRAYGYTF. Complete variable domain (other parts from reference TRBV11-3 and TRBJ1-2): EAGVVQSPRYKIIEKKQPVAFWCNPISGHNTLYWYLQNLGQGPELLIRYENEEAVDDSQLPKDRFSAERLKGVDSTLKIQPAELGDSAVYLCASSLGRGRAYGYTFGSGTRLTVV.

The CDR3 DNA sequence: TGTGCCAGCAGTTACTCGAGACGCAGGGACGGAGAGCAGTTCTTC. This translates into CASSYSRRRDGEQFF. This sequence joins TRBV6-5 and TRBJ2-1; TRBD1 or TRBD2 may be the D gene (5 bases each). V shed 0 bases and J shed 10 bases, with 16 bases lying between them. The CDR3 consists of 15 residues. From germline, CDR1 is MNHEY and CDR2 SVGAGI.

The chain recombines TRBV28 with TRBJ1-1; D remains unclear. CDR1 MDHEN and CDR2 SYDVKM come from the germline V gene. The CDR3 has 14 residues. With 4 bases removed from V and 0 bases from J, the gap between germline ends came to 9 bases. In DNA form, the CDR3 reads TGTGCCAGCAGTTCGACCGGCCTGAACACTGAAGCTTTCTTT. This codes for CASSSTGLNTEAFF.

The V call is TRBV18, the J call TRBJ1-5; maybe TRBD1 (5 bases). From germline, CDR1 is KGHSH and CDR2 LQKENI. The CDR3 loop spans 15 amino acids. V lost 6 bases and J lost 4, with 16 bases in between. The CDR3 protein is CASSLMGGSNQPQHF. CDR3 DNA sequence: TGTGCCAGCTCCCTTATGGGGGGTTCTAATCAGCCCCAGCATTTT.

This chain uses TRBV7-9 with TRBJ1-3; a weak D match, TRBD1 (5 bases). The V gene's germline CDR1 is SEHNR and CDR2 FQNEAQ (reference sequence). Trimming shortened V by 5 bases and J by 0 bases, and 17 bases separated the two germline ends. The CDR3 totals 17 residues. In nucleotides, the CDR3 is TGTGCCAGCAGCGGCGGGGACTCCATGAGCTCTGGAAACACCATATATTTT. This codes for CASSGGDSMSSGNTIYF.

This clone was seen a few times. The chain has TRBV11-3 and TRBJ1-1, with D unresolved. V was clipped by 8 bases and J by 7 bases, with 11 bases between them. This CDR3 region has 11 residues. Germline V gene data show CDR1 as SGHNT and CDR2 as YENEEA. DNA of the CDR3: TGTGCCAGCGGCGTTGGAGTTGAAGCTTTCTTT. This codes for CASGVGVEAFF.

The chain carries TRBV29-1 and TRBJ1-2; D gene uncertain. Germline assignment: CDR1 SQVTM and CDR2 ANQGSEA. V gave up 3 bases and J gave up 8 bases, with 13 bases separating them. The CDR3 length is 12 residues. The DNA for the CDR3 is TGCAGCGTTGATTTCCTGGGCGAAGGCTACACCTTC. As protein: CSVDFLGEGYTF.